The 8 T cell receptor beta chains given below trace back to one sample, sequenced in a study of molecular identifiers for immune sequencing clone quantification. TCRdb reprocessed the PCR reads with MiXCR, giving one entry per CDR3 protein. The sample has 300,000 to 350,000 distinct CDR3 sequences, about 21% seen once. The sequenced sample consisted of naive CD8+ T cells from blood, with Jurkat cell RNA spiked in. Stated subset: FACS-sorted CD8+CD4-CCR7+CD45RA+ naive T cells. Receptors originate from a human donor in good health. Some libraries in this study had Jurkat cell RNA spiked in.

The sample holds many counts of this clonotype. The junction shows a germline mismatch at one end, possibly a read error. The rearrangement joins TRBV4-1 to TRBJ1-2; D gene unclear. This CDR3 has 14 residues. Germline loops: CDR1 MGHRA, CDR2 YSYEKL. CDR3: CASSQDLFGLPFHF. The CDR3 nucleotides are TGCGCCAGCAGCCAAGATCTATTCGGGCTCCCCTTCCACTTC.

This clonotype was detected ten times or more. The chain uses TRBV3-1 and TRBJ2-7; no clear D. The CDR3 runs 14 residues. The V end lost 4 bases, the J end lost 0 bases, and 10 bases lay between the germline ends. Germline V gene data show CDR1 as LGHDT and CDR2 as YNNKEL (reference sequence). In nucleotides, the CDR3 is TGTGCCAGCAGCCCAACAGCGCTCTCCTACGAGCAGTACTTC. As protein: CASSPTALSYEQYF.

The sample holds many counts of this clonotype. V and J are TRBV7-9 and TRBJ2-7, with no clear D. The CDR3 is 16 amino acids. In germline, CDR1 is SEHNR, CDR2 FQNEAQ (reference sequence). V shed 5 bases and J shed 5 bases, with 22 bases lying between them. The CDR3: CASSPDPWEATHEQYF. CDR3 nucleotide sequence: TGTGCCAGCAGCCCAGATCCGTGGGAAGCCACCCACGAGCAGTACTTC.

This chain joins TRBV4-1 and TRBJ1-4; D perhaps matches TRBD1 (5 bases). V lost 6 bases, J lost 8 bases, and 16 bases lay in between. The CDR3 contains 14 residues. Germline V gene sequence: CDR1 MGHRA, CDR2 YSYEKL. Here the CDR3 DNA reads TGCGCCAGCAGGGGGGAGGGAGGAGGAGAAAAACTGTTTTTT. It is translated as CASRGEGGGEKLFF.

The chain combines TRBV4-3 with TRBJ2-7; tentatively, D is TRBD2 (5 bases). The germline CDR1 and CDR2 sequences are LGHNA and YSLEER. Trimming stripped 2 bases from V and 2 bases from J, with 19 bases between. This CDR3 has 17 residues. CDR3 protein: CASSQKLLEGPTYEQYF. DNA for the CDR3: TGCGCCAGCAGCCAAAAGCTCCTTGAGGGTCCAACCTACGAGCAGTACTTC.

This clonotype appeared many times. The chain carries TRBV12-3 or TRBV12-4 and TRBJ1-1; possibly TRBD1 for D (6 bases). The CDR3 covers 13 residues. Trimming took off 3 bases at V and 7 bases at J, with 12 bases between the two ends. CDR3 DNA: TGTGCCAGCAGTTTGAACAGGGTTGGTGAAGCTTTCTTT. Residues: CASSLNRVGEAFF.

The table lists this clonotype with a count of one. This sequence may be a read error, since a much larger clone differs from it by one base. The chain has TRBV4-3 and TRBJ1-2; D remains unclear. Germline CDR1 LGHNA, CDR2 YSLEER. V was cut by 4 bases and J by 8 bases, with 20 bases left in between. The CDR3 is 15 residues long. The CDR3 coding sequence is TGCGCCAGCAGCCGAGAAATAGGCATCCAGGACGGCTACACCTTC. Encoded protein: CASSREIGIQDGYTF.

The chain links TRBV4-3 to TRBJ2-7; TRBD2 matches at 8 bases. With V trimmed by 2 bases and J by 5 bases, 11 bases remained unmatched. The V gene's germline CDR1 is LGHNA and CDR2 YSLEER. This CDR3 has 16 residues. The CDR3 region is CASSQWGLAGTHEQYF. CDR3 bases: TGCGCCAGCAGCCAATGGGGGCTAGCGGGCACCCACGAGCAGTACTTC.